The 7 T cell receptor beta chains presented below share a single source sample, sequenced in a study of a mutant IDH1 vaccine in newly diagnosed glioma. No antigen has been identified for these receptors. As for time point: week 11, during vaccination. The content of each vaccine dose was 300 ug of mutant IDH1 20-mer peptide, and topical imiquimod accompanied it. Some clones are missing from TCRdb's copy, which holds only in-frame ones; the method was immunoSEQ multiplex PCR. The sample lists 95,000 to 120,000 clones, under 90% occurring once. Sequenced here: PBMCs, sampled from a glioma patient whose treatment included an IDH1 peptide vaccine. The receptors derive from a woman aged 45 to 65 with glioma.

This sequence joins TRBV18 and TRBJ1-5; 8 nucleotides match TRBD1. The length of the CDR3 is 16 residues. The germline V gene has CDR1 KGHSH and CDR2 LQKENI. The trim removed 2 bases at V and 4 bases at J, leaving 7 bases unmatched. The CDR3 reads CASSPTRGLGNQPQHF. The CDR3 bases are TGTGCCAGCTCACCAACCAGGGGGCTAGGGAATCAGCCCCAGCATTTT.

The chain has TRBV5-4 and TRBJ2-5; D may be TRBD1 or TRBD2 (5 bases each). TRBJ2-7 matches the DNA end more closely, so the J call is doubtful. This CDR3 is 14 amino acids long. Germline CDR1 and CDR2: SGHNT and YYREEE (reference sequence). Here the CDR3 reads CASSFGTASYEQYF. The CDR3 coding sequence is TGTGCCAGCAGCTTCGGGACGGCCTCCTACGAGCAGTACTTC.

The chain links TRBV15 to TRBJ1-2, with TRBD1 identical over 7 bases. The CDR3 totals 18 residues. The V gene end was trimmed by 4 bases and the J gene end by 5 bases; junction bases not matched to a gene: 19. The germline V gene has CDR1 LNHNV and CDR2 YYDKDF (reference sequence). This CDR3 reads CATSIGGRDSVSFYGYTF. For the CDR3, the DNA is TGTGCCACCAGCATAGGGGGCAGGGACAGCGTTTCCTTTTATGGCTACACCTTC.

This chain joins TRBV9 and TRBJ1-5; D ambiguous. Germline assignment: CDR1 SGDLS and CDR2 YYNGEE. The CDR3 is 14 amino acids. Deletions cut 2 bases from V and 4 bases from J, with 10 bases between. CDR3 protein: CASSVEAGNQPQHF. Here the CDR3 DNA reads TGTGCCAGCAGCGTCGAGGCAGGAAATCAGCCCCAGCATTTT. The whole variable domain, remainder taken from reference TRBV9 and TRBJ1-5, is DSGVTQTPKHLITATGQRVTLRCSPRSGDLSVYWYQQSLDQGLQFLIQYYNGEERAKGNILERFSAQQFPDLHSELNLSSLELGDSALYFCASSVEAGNQPQHFGDGTRLSIL.

This chain joins TRBV5-6 and TRBJ1-2; weak D call: TRBD1 (5 bases). Germline V lookup: CDR1 SGHDT, CDR2 YYEEEE. The germline V and J ends were trimmed by 2 bases and 5 bases, with 13 bases remaining between them. This CDR3 has 14 amino acids. The CDR3 region has the DNA TGTGCCAGCAGCTTTAGGGACCCGATGTATGGCTACACCTTC. Translated, it gives CASSFRDPMYGYTF.

The rearrangement links TRBV10-2 to TRBJ2-1; D is possibly TRBD1 or TRBD2 (5 bases each). The CDR3 length is 14 residues. Germline V lookup: CDR1 WSHSY, CDR2 SAAADI. Trimming took 7 bases from V and 4 from J, leaving 14 bases between them. The CDR3 coding sequence is TGCGCCAGCATAGGGGACGCGGTATACAATGAGCAGTTCTTC. Translation: CASIGDAVYNEQFF.

The rearrangement joins TRBV6-5 to TRBJ1-4; D is perhaps TRBD1 (5 bases). The germline CDR1 and CDR2 sequences are MNHEY and SVGAGI. The CDR3 is 14 residues long. V was cut by 7 bases and J by 3 bases, with 12 bases left in between. CDR3 sequence reads: CASNGGSANEKLFF. CDR3 nucleotide sequence: TGTGCCAGCAACGGGGGTTCGGCTAATGAAAAACTGTTTTTT.